This T cell receptor beta chain was sequenced in a study of response to subunit inactivated influenza vaccine. Study results and limitations: The authors suggested that few new T cells are recruited per seasonal influenza vaccination.

With 3 bases clipped from V and 10 bases from J, the junction kept 14 bases outside the gene matches. Germline loops: CDR1 DFQATT, CDR2 SNEGSKA (reference sequence). The CDR3 sequence is 14 residues long. Each CDR3 protein gets one entry after TCRdb re-called the RT-PCR reads with MiXCR. The data show around 190,000 distinct CDR3 sequences, around 9% seen once. As for this clonotype: Its specificity is unknown.

This TCR derives from a man in his fifties or sixties who received an inactivated influenza vaccine. The specimen was non-naive T cells sorted from PBMCs, collected on the day of vaccination. This chain uses TRBV20-1 with TRBJ1-1; TRBD1 aligns across 7 bases. CDR3 DNA sequence: TGCAGTGCTAGCGAACAGGGGACTTTTTTCGGAGCTTTCTTT. This encodes CSASEQGTFFGAFF.